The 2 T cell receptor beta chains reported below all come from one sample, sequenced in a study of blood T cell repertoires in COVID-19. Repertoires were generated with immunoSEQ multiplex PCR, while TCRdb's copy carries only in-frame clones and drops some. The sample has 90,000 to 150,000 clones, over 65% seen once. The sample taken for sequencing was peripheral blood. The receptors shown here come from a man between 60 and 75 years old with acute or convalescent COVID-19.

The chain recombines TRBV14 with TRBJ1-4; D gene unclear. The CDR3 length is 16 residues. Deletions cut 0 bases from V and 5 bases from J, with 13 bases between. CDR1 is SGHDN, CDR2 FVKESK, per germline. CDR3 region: CASSQDVGLMNEKLFF. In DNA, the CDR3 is TGTGCCAGCAGCCAAGATGTGGGCCTGATGAATGAAAAACTGTTTTTT.

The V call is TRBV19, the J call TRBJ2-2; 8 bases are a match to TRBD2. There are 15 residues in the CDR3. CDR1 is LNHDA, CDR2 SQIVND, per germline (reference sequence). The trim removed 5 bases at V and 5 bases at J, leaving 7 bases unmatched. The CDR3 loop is CASSPRGGQTGELFF. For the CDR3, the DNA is TGTGCCAGTAGTCCCCGGGGGGGTCAGACCGGGGAGCTGTTTTTT.